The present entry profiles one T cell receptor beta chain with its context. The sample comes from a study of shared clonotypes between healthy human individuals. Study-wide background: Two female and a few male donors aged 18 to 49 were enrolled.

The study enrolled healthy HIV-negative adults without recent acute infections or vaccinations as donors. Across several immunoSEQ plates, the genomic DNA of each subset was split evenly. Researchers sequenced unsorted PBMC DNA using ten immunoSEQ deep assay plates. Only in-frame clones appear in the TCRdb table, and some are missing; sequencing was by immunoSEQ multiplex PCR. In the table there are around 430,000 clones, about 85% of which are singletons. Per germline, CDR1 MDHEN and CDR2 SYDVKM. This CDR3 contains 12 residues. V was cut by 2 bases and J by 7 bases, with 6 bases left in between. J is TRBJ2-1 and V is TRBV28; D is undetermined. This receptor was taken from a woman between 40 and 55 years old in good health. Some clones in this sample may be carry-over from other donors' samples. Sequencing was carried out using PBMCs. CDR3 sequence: CASSLERNEQFF. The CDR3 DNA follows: TGTGCCAGCAGTTTAGAGCGAAATGAGCAGTTCTTC.